The 8 T cell receptor beta chains below all came from one sample that was sequenced in a study of Graves' ophthalmopathy and Graves' hyperthyroidism. Scientists amplified the TCR beta CDR3 regions from RNA transcripts. The first-round RT-PCR employed HTBI primers together with the Qiagen OneStep RT-PCR kit. A multiplex PCR was then performed as the second round. Via MiXCR, TCRdb re-called the multiplex PCR reads, giving one row per CDR3 protein. The data contain 350,000 to 400,000 distinct CDR3 sequences, 18% of them seen just once; the ten biggest clones take up approximately 1.4%. Sequenced: peripheral blood. Every receptor here comes from a woman aged 18-29 years with Graves' ophthalmopathy.

This clonotype was picked up many times. The chain joins TRBV6-2 or TRBV6-3 to TRBJ1-3; D remains unclear. Between the trimmed V and J ends, which lost 6 bases and 3 bases, there was a span of 15 bases. The CDR3 length is 15 residues. In germline, CDR1 is MNHEY, CDR2 SVGEGT. CDR3 residues: CASSPDGAVGNTIYF. CDR3 nucleotides: TGTGCCAGCAGCCCGGATGGAGCCGTTGGAAACACCATATATTTT.

This clonotype was counted ten times or more. The chain employs TRBV6-2 or TRBV6-3 and TRBJ2-7, with 8 bases matching TRBD2. Trimming removed 4 bases from V and 1 base from J; junction bases left unmatched: 6. There are 15 residues in the CDR3. In germline, CDR1 is MNHEY, CDR2 SVGEGT. As DNA, the CDR3 is TGTGCCAGCAGTTCCGGGACTAGAGGTTCCTACGAGCAGTACTTC. Translation: CASSSGTRGSYEQYF.

The chain uses TRBV11-1 and TRBJ1-2, with 12 bases that match TRBD1. J was trimmed by 2 bases and V by 3 bases; bases with no gene match: 10. Germline V gives CDR1 SGHAT, CDR2 FQDESV (reference sequence). This CDR3 spans 18 amino acids. The CDR3 is CASSFWGQGATKNYGYTF. CDR3 DNA: TGTGCCAGCAGCTTCTGGGGACAGGGGGCCACCAAGAACTATGGCTACACCTTC.

This clonotype has just a few counts. The chain combines TRBV28 with TRBJ1-2; 9 bases fit TRBD1. With V trimmed by 5 bases and J by 2 bases, 6 bases remained unmatched. CDR1 and CDR2 (germline): MDHEN, SYDVKM. The CDR3 is made up of 15 amino acids. CDR3 sequence reads: CASSPGQGPNYGYTF. CDR3 coding DNA: TGTGCCAGCAGTCCGGGACAGGGACCCAACTATGGCTACACCTTC.

This rearrangement joins TRBV19 to TRBJ2-5, with 7 bases matching TRBD2. After removal of 2 bases from V and 4 bases from J, the junction contained 10 bases not matched to a gene. CDR3 length: 16 residues. In germline, CDR1 is LNHDA, CDR2 SQIVND (reference sequence). CDR3 in DNA: TGTGCCAGTAGTATATATGGGGGAGGGCCGGGAGAGACCCAGTACTTC. This translates into CASSIYGGGPGETQYF.

This clonotype was recorded at least ten times. The chain links TRBV12-3 or TRBV12-4 to TRBJ1-2; D is unclear. This CDR3 is built from 13 residues. Between the trimmed V and J ends, which lost 5 bases and 8 bases, there was a span of 15 bases. The CDR3 loop is CASSQTREGGYTF. DNA for the CDR3: TGTGCCAGCAGTCAGACAAGGGAGGGAGGCTACACCTTC.

The rearrangement joins TRBV27 to TRBJ1-1; 12 bases line up with TRBD1. Germline assignment: CDR1 MNHEY and CDR2 SMNVEV (reference sequence). J was trimmed by 6 bases and V by 3 bases; bases with no gene match: 8. The CDR3 covers 16 residues. The CDR3 nucleotides are TGTGCCAGCAGTTTGATACCGGGACAGGGGGCCGCTGAAGCTTTCTTT. Translation: CASSLIPGQGAAEAFF.

This clonotype was counted many times. The chain carries TRBV28 and TRBJ1-5; a possible D gene is TRBD1 (5 bases). Germline V lookup: CDR1 MDHEN, CDR2 SYDVKM. V lost 0 bases to trimming and J lost 3 bases, with 9 bases between them. The CDR3 runs to 15 residues. CDR3 region: CASSLWQGVNQPQHF. DNA for the CDR3: TGTGCCAGCAGTTTATGGCAGGGCGTCAATCAGCCCCAGCATTTT.